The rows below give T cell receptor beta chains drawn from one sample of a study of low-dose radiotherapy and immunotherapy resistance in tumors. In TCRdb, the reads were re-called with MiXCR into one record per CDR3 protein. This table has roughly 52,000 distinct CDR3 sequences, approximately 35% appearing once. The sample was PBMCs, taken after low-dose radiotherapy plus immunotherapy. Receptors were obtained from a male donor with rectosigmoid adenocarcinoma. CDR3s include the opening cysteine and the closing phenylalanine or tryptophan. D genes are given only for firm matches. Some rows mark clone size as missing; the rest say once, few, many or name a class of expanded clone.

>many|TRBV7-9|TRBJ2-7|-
TGTGCCAGCAGCTTAGGGGACGGTGCCTACGAGCAGTACTTC
CASSLGDGAYEQYF
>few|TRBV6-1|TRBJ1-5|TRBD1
TGTGCCAGCGGGGGAGACAGGGGTTACAATCAGCCCCAGCATTTT
CASGGDRGYNQPQHF
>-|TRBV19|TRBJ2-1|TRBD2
TGTGCCAGTAGTACTAGCGGGGGGGCCCCCAATGAGCAGTTCTTC
CASSTSGGAPNEQFF
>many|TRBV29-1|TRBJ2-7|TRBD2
TGCAGCGTTGAGAGTAGCGGGCCTTCCTACGAGCAGTACTTC
CSVESSGPSYEQYF
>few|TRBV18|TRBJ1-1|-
TGTGCCAGCTCACCAAACGGGGGCCAGAACACTGAAGCTTTCTTT
CASSPNGGQNTEAFF
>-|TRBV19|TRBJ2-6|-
TGTGCCAGTAGTATAAATCGGGGCAACGTCCTGACTTTC
CASSINRGNVLTF
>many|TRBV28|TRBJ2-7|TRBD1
TGTGCCAGCAGTCCAACGACAGGGAACTACGAGCAGTACTTC
CASSPTTGNYEQYF
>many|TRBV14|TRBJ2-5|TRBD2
TGTGCCAGCAGCCAAGGCCTGGGACTAGCGGGGGGAGCCGGCGAGACCCAGTACTTC
CASSQGLGLAGGAGETQYF
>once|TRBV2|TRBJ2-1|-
TGTGCCAGCAACAGGGGGGGTGAGCAGTTCTTC
CASNRGGEQFF
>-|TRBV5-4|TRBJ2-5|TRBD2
TGTGCCAGCAGCCGGACTAGCGGGCACCAAGAGACCCAGTACTTC
CASSRTSGHQETQYF
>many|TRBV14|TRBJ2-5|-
TGTGCCAGCAGCCAAGGAGATAGCGGACAAGAGACCCAGTACTTC
CASSQGDSGQETQYF
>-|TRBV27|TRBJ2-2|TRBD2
TGTACCAGCAGTTCCCGGACTAGCGGGAGGGCTACCACCGGGGAGCTGTTTTTT
CTSSSRTSGRATTGELFF
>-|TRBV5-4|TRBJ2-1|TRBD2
TGTGCCAGCAGCTTGACTAGCGGGGGGTACAATGAGCAGTTCTTC
CASSLTSGGYNEQFF
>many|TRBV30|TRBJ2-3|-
TGTGCCTGGAGTATCTCGGCCGAGGGAACGCAGTATTTT
CAWSISAEGTQYF
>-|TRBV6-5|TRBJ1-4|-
TGTAGGGTACACAGATTAAATGAAAAACTGTTTTTT
CRVHRLNEKLFF
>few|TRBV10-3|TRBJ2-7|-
TGTGCCATCAGTGAGCCCTCGACGGTGTCCTACGAGCAGTACTTC
CAISEPSTVSYEQYF
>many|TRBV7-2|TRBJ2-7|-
TGTGCCAGCAGCTCAACTGACGTACACGAGCAGTACTTC
CASSSTDVHEQYF
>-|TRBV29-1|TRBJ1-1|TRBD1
TGCAGCGTTGGACAGGGGAGCACTGAAGCTTTCTTT
CSVGQGSTEAFF
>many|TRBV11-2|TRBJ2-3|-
TGTGCCAGCAGCCAGGTACCGCTAGGTCTTCAGGGCACAGATACGCAGTATTTT
CASSQVPLGLQGTDTQYF
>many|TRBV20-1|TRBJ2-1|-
TGCAGTGCTAGTTTCAGGGTCGCCCATGAGCAGTTCTTC
CSASFRVAHEQFF
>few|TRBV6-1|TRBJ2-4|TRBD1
TGTGCCAGCAGTCCATGGGACAGGGAGATGAACATTCAGTACTTC
CASSPWDREMNIQYF
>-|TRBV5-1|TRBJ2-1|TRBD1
TGCGCCAGCAGCCCACGACAGGGAACCAATGAGCAGTTCTTC
CASSPRQGTNEQFF